Shown below are 24 T cell receptor beta chains from a single sample sequenced in a study of blood T cell repertoires in COVID-19. Libraries were prepared by immunoSEQ multiplex PCR; TCRdb keeps only in-frame clonotypes and omits some of them. The profile shows about 250,000 clones, under 85% of them singletons. The sequenced sample consisted of peripheral blood. These receptors were obtained from a human donor in a cohort sampled during active COVID-19.

This chain links TRBV13 with TRBJ1-3; no reliable D call. Germline CDR1 is PRHDT and CDR2 is FYEKMQ (reference sequence). V lost 1 base and J 4 bases, leaving 11 bases between the germline ends. CDR3 size: 15 residues. CDR3 sequence: CASSLDPGMGNTIYF. CDR3 sequence (DNA): TGTGCCAGCAGCTTAGATCCGGGGATGGGAAACACCATATATTTT.

CDR3 loop: CASSPHEAGRDEQYF. In nucleotides, the CDR3 is TGTGCCAGCAGCCCCCATGAAGCGGGACGAGACGAGCAGTACTTC. The chain combines TRBV6-5 with TRBJ2-7, with TRBD2 identical over 7 bases. CDR1 and CDR2 (germline): MNHEY, SVGAGI. Unmatched junction bases numbered 13, after V lost 6 bases and J lost 5 bases. There are 15 residues in the CDR3.

This clone has only one observation. The chain links TRBV30 to TRBJ1-3; D remains ambiguous. This CDR3 comprises 14 residues. Looked up from germline, CDR1 is GTSNPN and CDR2 is SVGIG (reference sequence). The germline V and J ends were trimmed by 2 bases and 0 bases, with 8 bases remaining between them. CDR3: CAWSRGSSGNTIYF. CDR3 DNA: TGTGCCTGGAGTCGGGGAAGCTCTGGAAACACCATATATTTT.

The rearrangement links TRBV24-1 to TRBJ2-5; D gene unclear. V lost 2 bases to trimming and J lost 5 bases, with 8 bases between them. Germline-derived CDR1 and CDR2 are KGHDR and SFDVKD. This CDR3 region has 13 residues. The CDR3 region has the DNA TGTGCCACCAGTGATTCATCCCAGGAGACCCAGTACTTC. Translated, it gives CATSDSSQETQYF.

The rearrangement links TRBV6-5 to TRBJ1-5; a weak D match, TRBD1 (5 bases). V was clipped by 6 bases and J by 8 bases, with 17 bases between them. The CDR3 spans 14 residues. Per the germline V gene, CDR1 is MNHEY and CDR2 is SVGAGI. The CDR3 sequence is CASSPYRRGEPQHF. The CDR3, as DNA: TGTGCCAGCAGCCCCTATCGGCGGGGCGAGCCCCAGCATTTT.

J is TRBJ2-5 and V is TRBV7-3, with 7 nucleotides matching TRBD2. Germline V gene sequence: CDR1 SGHTA, CDR2 FQGTGA. The CDR3 sequence is 13 residues long. V shed 5 bases, J shed 7 bases, and the junction held 7 bases outside the gene matches. The CDR3 DNA reads as TGTGCCAGCAGCCTAGGACTAGATGCGACCCAGTACTTC. Residues: CASSLGLDATQYF. The full variable domain, rest sourced from reference TRBV7-3 and TRBJ2-5, is GAGVSQTPSNKVTEKGKYVELRCDPISGHTALYWYRQSLGQGPEFLIYFQGTGAADDSGLPNDRFFAVRPEGSVSTLKIQRTERGDSAVYLCASSLGLDATQYFGPGTRLLVL.

This chain connects TRBV2 to TRBJ1-6; D uncertain. The CDR3 totals 11 residues. The V gene's germline CDR1 is SNHLY and CDR2 FYNNEI. With 2 bases removed from V and 14 bases from J, the gap between germline ends came to 7 bases. The CDR3 DNA sequence: TGTGCCAGCAGTGAAACAATAACCCTCCACTTT. Translation: CASSETITLHF. Complete variable domain (other parts from reference TRBV2 and TRBJ1-6): EPEVTQTPSHQVTQMGQEVILRCVPISNHLYFYWYRQILGQKVEFLVSFYNNEISEKSEIFDDQFSVERPDGSNFTLKIRSTKLEDSAMYFCASSETITLHFGNGTRLTVT.

This rearrangement joins TRBV4-2 to TRBJ1-1, with TRBD1 as a possible D gene (5 bases). Germline CDR1 is LGHNA and CDR2 is YNFKEQ. V dropped 5 bases and J dropped 1 base, with 11 bases sitting between them. The CDR3 length is 14 residues. This CDR3 is CASSSIGQNTEAFF. CDR3 coding DNA: TGTGCCAGCAGCTCAATCGGACAGAACACTGAAGCTTTCTTT.

This chain connects TRBV6-1 to TRBJ2-5; 10 positions match TRBD2. The CDR3 has 16 amino acids. Losses at the gene ends were 2 bases for V and 0 bases for J; bases not matched to a gene: 3. CDR1 is MNHNS and CDR2 is SASEGT in the germline V gene. The CDR3, as DNA: TGTGCCAGCAGTGAATCGACTAGCGGGTACCAAGAGACCCAGTACTTC. It is translated as CASSESTSGYQETQYF.

This rearrangement joins TRBV20-1 to TRBJ1-2; D uncertain. This CDR3 comprises 10 residues. CDR1 and CDR2 (germline): DFQATT, SNEGSKA (reference sequence). Trimming shortened V by 0 bases and J by 7 bases, and 3 bases separated the two germline ends. The CDR3 sequence is CSAREAGYTF. The CDR3 DNA follows: TGCAGTGCTAGAGAGGCTGGCTACACCTTC.

This clone was found a few times. The junction departs from the called germline gene at one end, perhaps through a read error. CDR3 loop: CASILQDKRELGFDEQYF. CDR3 sequence (DNA): TGTGCTAGCATCCTACAAGATAAGCGGGAATTGGGTTTTGACGAGCAGTACTTC. This sequence joins TRBV7-7 and TRBJ2-7; 7 bases line up with TRBD2. The germline gives CDR1 SSHAT, CDR2 FNYEAQ (reference sequence). The CDR3 is made up of 18 amino acids.

This clone was seen only once. This rearrangement joins TRBV6-1 to TRBJ2-5; 9 bases agree with TRBD2. Germline CDR1 is MNHNS and CDR2 is SASEGT. V shed 0 bases and J 6 bases; nucleotides not matched to a gene: 8. The CDR3 extends over 16 amino acids. The CDR3 loop reads CASSEAAAGGGKTQYF. The DNA of the CDR3 is TGTGCCAGCAGTGAAGCGGCAGCGGGGGGCGGGAAGACCCAGTACTTC.

V usage is TRBV6-6 and J usage is TRBJ1-3, with 7 bases aligning to TRBD1. Germline lookup yields CDR1 MNHNY and CDR2 SVGAGI (reference sequence). This CDR3 is 15 amino acids long. With 5 bases clipped from V and 1 base from J, the junction kept 5 bases outside the gene matches. The CDR3, as DNA: TGTGCCAGCAGTCGGGGGACAGATTCTGGAAACACCATATATTTT. It codes for CASSRGTDSGNTIYF.

Note on this clone: A junction end diverges from the germline sequence, so it may reflect a read error. The chain joins TRBV19 to TRBJ2-4, with D perhaps TRBD2 (5 bases). The CDR3 contains 13 residues. The germline V gene has CDR1 LNHDA and CDR2 SQIVND (reference sequence). CDR3 sequence reads: CASTPTGEYTQTF. The CDR3 DNA sequence: TGTGCCAGTACCCCAACCGGGGAATACACTCAAACCTTC. Based on the CDR3 plus reference TRBV19 and TRBJ2-4, the full variable domain is DGGITQSPKYLFRKEGQNVTLSCEQNLNHDAMYWYRQDPGQGLRLIYYSQIVNDFQKGDIAEGYSVSREKKESFPLTVTSAQKNPTAFYLCASTPTGEYTQTFGAGTRLSVL.

The chain couples TRBV5-1 to TRBJ1-1; D is unclear. Germline V CDR1 and CDR2: SGHRS, YFSETQ. The CDR3 is 13 amino acids. Trimming shortened V by 0 bases and J by 3 bases, and 6 bases separated the two germline ends. The chain's CDR3 is CASSLGHDTEAFF. Here the CDR3 DNA reads TGCGCCAGCAGCTTGGGACATGACACTGAAGCTTTCTTT.

This sequence joins TRBV11-3 and TRBJ1-3; D is perhaps TRBD1 (5 bases). This CDR3 is built from 15 residues. Germline V lookup: CDR1 SGHNT, CDR2 YENEEA. V gave up 5 bases and J gave up 0 bases, with 11 bases separating them. DNA for the CDR3: TGTGCCAGCAGCCGGGACTCTGGCTCTGGAAACACCATATATTTT. This encodes CASSRDSGSGNTIYF.

This rearrangement joins TRBV10-2 to TRBJ2-1; TRBD2 agrees at 9 bases. The CDR3 is 17 amino acids. With V trimmed by 3 bases and J by 4 bases, 10 bases remained unmatched. Germline loops: CDR1 WSHSY, CDR2 SAAADI. In DNA, the CDR3 is TGCGCCAGCAGTGACGGCGCGGGAGCGGGAGGTTACAATGAGCAGTTCTTC. It translates to CASSDGAGAGGYNEQFF.

The V and J genes are TRBV29-1 and TRBJ2-7; TRBD2 aligns across 10 bases. Per the germline V gene, CDR1 is SQVTM and CDR2 is ANQGSEA. The CDR3 sequence is 15 residues long. The junction had 7 bases not matched to a gene; V was cut back by 3 bases and J by 2 bases. CDR3 sequence (DNA): TGCAGCGTTGAGGACCCTAGCGGGAGAACCTACGAGCAGTACTTC. It codes for CSVEDPSGRTYEQYF.

The chain joins TRBV27 to TRBJ2-7; D is unresolved. The CDR3 runs 13 residues. Germline assignment: CDR1 MNHEY and CDR2 SMNVEV (reference sequence). The ends were cut back, 6 bases at V and 2 bases at J, with 11 bases in the middle. The CDR3 loop is CASSRSHPYEQYF. The CDR3 DNA sequence: TGTGCCAGCAGCCGGAGTCACCCCTACGAGCAGTACTTC.

The chain employs TRBV20-1 and TRBJ1-3; TRBD1 aligns across 7 bases. Germline CDR1 and CDR2: DFQATT and SNEGSKA (reference sequence). The CDR3 loop spans 16 amino acids. V shed 3 bases and J 4 bases; nucleotides not matched to a gene: 12. The CDR3 coding sequence is TGCAGTGCTAGTGTCTACCGGACAGGTGTAGGAAACACCATATATTTT. Amino acids: CSASVYRTGVGNTIYF.

The chain couples TRBV5-1 to TRBJ1-1, with D unclear. Trimming stripped 4 bases from V and 6 bases from J, with 16 bases between. Germline V gives CDR1 SGHRS, CDR2 YFSETQ. The CDR3 runs 14 residues. In DNA, the CDR3 is TGCGCCAGCAGCCCATCTAGGAGGGTCGCTGAAGCTTTCTTT. Translation: CASSPSRRVAEAFF.

The V gene is TRBV7-9, the J gene TRBJ2-7; no clear D. The CDR3 runs to 14 residues. Germline V gene data show CDR1 as SEHNR and CDR2 as FQNEAQ (reference sequence). Deletions cut 1 base from V and 0 bases from J, with 7 bases between. In nucleotides, the CDR3 is TGTGCCAGCAGCTTAGATCTCCTCTCCTACGAGCAGTACTTC. It codes for CASSLDLLSYEQYF.

The rearrangement links TRBV21-1 to TRBJ1-2; the table's D call, TRBD1, has no DNA check behind it. TRBV21-1 is designated a pseudogene. The CDR3 spans 16 residues. In DNA, the CDR3 is TGTGCCAGCAGCAGAGACAGGGGGGATTTGAACTATGGCTACACCTTC. Encoded protein: CASSRDRGDLNYGYTF.

The table lists this clone with a few counts. The chain joins TRBV4-1 to TRBJ1-5, with D maybe TRBD1 (5 bases). The CDR3 runs to 14 residues. Germline V gives CDR1 MGHRA, CDR2 YSYEKL. Trimming took 7 bases from V and 7 from J, leaving 17 bases between them. CDR3 loop: CASTAAGVGQPQHF. Here the CDR3 DNA reads TGCGCCAGCACCGCGGCGGGGGTTGGACAGCCCCAGCATTTT.